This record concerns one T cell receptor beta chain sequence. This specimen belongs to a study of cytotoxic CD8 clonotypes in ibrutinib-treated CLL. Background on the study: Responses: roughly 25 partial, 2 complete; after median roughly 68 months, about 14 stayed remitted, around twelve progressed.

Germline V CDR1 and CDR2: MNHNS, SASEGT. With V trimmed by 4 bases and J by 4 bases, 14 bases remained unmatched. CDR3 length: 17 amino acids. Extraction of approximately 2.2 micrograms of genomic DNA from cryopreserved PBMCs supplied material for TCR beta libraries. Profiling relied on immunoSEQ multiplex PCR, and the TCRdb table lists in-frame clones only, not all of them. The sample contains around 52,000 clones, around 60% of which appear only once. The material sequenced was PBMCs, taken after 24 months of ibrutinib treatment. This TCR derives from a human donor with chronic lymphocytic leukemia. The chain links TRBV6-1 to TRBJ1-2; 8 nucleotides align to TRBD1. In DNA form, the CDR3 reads TGTGCCAGCAGTGCCCAGAAGGGACAGGACCAAACCTATGGCTACACCTTC. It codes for CASSAQKGQDQTYGYTF.